The rows below give T cell receptor beta chains drawn from one sample of a study of blood T cell repertoires in COVID-19. Method: immunoSEQ multiplex PCR; TCRdb's copy keeps in-frame clones and lacks some. The repertoire consists of fewer than 350,000 clones, with roughly 90% occurring once and the leading ten covering approximately 7.5%. The sample comprised peripheral blood. These receptors were taken from a woman aged 25 to 39 with COVID-19, enrolled during active disease. Both conserved end residues are part of each CDR3. D genes are given only for firm matches. Clone size appears in some rows only: once, few, many, or a class for an expanded clone.

v_gene,d_gene,j_gene,abundance,CDR3aa,CDR3nt
TRBV7-2,-,TRBJ1-1,-,CASSLGGVNTEAFF,TGTGCCAGCAGCTTGGGGGGGGTGAACACTGAAGCTTTCTTT
TRBV28,TRBD1,TRBJ1-4,-,CASSSRSTGVGEKLFF,TGTGCCAGCAGTTCCCGCTCGACAGGGGTAGGGGAAAAACTGTTTTTT
TRBV30,-,TRBJ1-1,-,CAWSALEKAEAFF,TGTGCCTGGAGTGCCCTGGAGAAGGCCGAAGCTTTCTTT
TRBV28,-,TRBJ1-1,-,CASSLTGRDTEAFF,TGTGCCAGCAGTTTAACAGGGCGGGACACTGAAGCTTTCTTT
TRBV28,TRBD1,TRBJ1-6,-,CASSPKIQGRSPLHF,TGTGCCAGCAGTCCAAAGATACAGGGGCGATCACCCCTCCACTTT
TRBV10-3,TRBD2,TRBJ2-7,-,CAISSLAGAGYEQYF,TGTGCCATCAGTTCACTAGCGGGAGCGGGGTACGAGCAGTACTTC
TRBV6-4,TRBD2,TRBJ2-1,-,CASSEGASGIDEQFF,TGTGCCAGCAGTGAGGGGGCTAGCGGGATCGATGAGCAGTTCTTC
TRBV27,-,TRBJ2-1,-,CASSLGPHYYNEQFF,TGTGCCAGCAGTTTAGGTCCGCACTACTACAATGAGCAGTTCTTC
TRBV3-1/TRBV3-2,TRBD1,TRBJ2-1,-,CASSLAGTGPYNEQFF,TGTGCCAGCAGTCTTGCCGGGACAGGTCCCTACAATGAGCAGTTCTTC
TRBV6-5,-,TRBJ1-5,-,CASSTNQPQHF,TGTGCCAGCAGTACTAATCAGCCCCAGCATTTT
TRBV5-1,-,TRBJ2-7,once,CASSLTGGYEQYF,TGCGCCAGCAGCTTGACGGGTGGCTACGAGCAGTACTTC
TRBV5-1,TRBD1,TRBJ1-2,-,CASSLVATGGYGYTF,TGCGCCAGCAGCTTGGTGGCGACAGGGGGCTATGGCTACACCTTC
TRBV5-1,TRBD2,TRBJ2-1,-,CASSFMAGGGNEQFF,TGCGCCAGCAGCTTCATGGCGGGAGGAGGAAATGAGCAGTTCTTC
TRBV3-1/TRBV3-2,TRBD2,TRBJ2-1,-,CASSKRGLAHEQFF,TGTGCCAGCAGCAAAAGGGGACTAGCACATGAGCAGTTCTTC
TRBV11-1,-,TRBJ2-2,-,CASSLESKLGGELFF,TGTGCCAGCAGCTTAGAGTCAAAGCTTGGCGGGGAGCTGTTTTTT
TRBV24-1,-,TRBJ2-3,-,CATSDQGLADTQYF,TGTGCCACCAGTGACCAGGGACTGGCAGATACGCAGTATTTT
TRBV30,-,TRBJ2-7,-,CAWRRETLSYEQYF,TGTGCCTGGAGAAGGGAGACTCTGTCCTACGAGCAGTACTTC
TRBV15,TRBD1,TRBJ2-7,-,CATSTGTAHYEQYF,TGTGCCACCAGCACCGGGACAGCCCACTACGAGCAGTACTTC
TRBV18,TRBD2,TRBJ2-2,once,CASSPRPSGTTGELFF,TGTGCCAGCTCACCACGTCCTAGCGGGACCACCGGGGAGCTGTTTTTT
TRBV10-3,TRBD1,TRBJ1-1,-,CAIGGQGAEAFF,TGTGCCATAGGTGGCCAGGGGGCTGAAGCTTTCTTT
TRBV7-6,TRBD2,TRBJ2-3,-,CASSLAGASGSTDTQYF,TGTGCCAGCAGCTTAGCCGGAGCTAGCGGCAGCACAGATACGCAGTATTTT
TRBV28,TRBD2,TRBJ2-4,once,CASSSIRSGSKNIQYF,TGTGCCAGCAGTTCGATACGCAGCGGGAGCAAAAACATTCAGTACTTC
TRBV2,TRBD1,TRBJ1-3,-,CASSRQGAIGNTIYF,TGTGCCAGCAGTCGACAGGGCGCCATCGGAAACACCATATATTTT
TRBV3-1/TRBV3-2,-,TRBJ2-1,once,CASSQGVEQFF,TGTGCCAGCAGCCAAGGTGTAGAGCAGTTCTTC
TRBV27,-,TRBJ2-7,-,CASSLGQGSFEQYF,TGTGCCAGCAGTTTAGGGCAGGGGAGCTTCGAGCAGTACTTC
TRBV13,TRBD1,TRBJ2-3,-,CASSTTGDRTDTQYF,TGTGCCAGCAGCACGACAGGGGATCGCACAGATACGCAGTATTTT
TRBV5-4,-,TRBJ1-1,once,CASSFLTGNTEAFF,TGTGCCAGCAGCTTTCTCACGGGGAACACTGAAGCTTTCTTT
TRBV11-2,TRBD2,TRBJ2-7,once,CASSPRGVGEQYF,TGTGCCAGCAGCCCGCGGGGGGTGGGCGAGCAGTACTTC
TRBV4-1,TRBD2,TRBJ2-1,-,CASSPRLAGEQFF,TGCGCCAGCAGCCCACGTCTAGCGGGAGAGCAGTTCTTC
TRBV6-5,TRBD2,TRBJ2-1,-,CASSFSSGLLLNEQFF,TGTGCCAGCAGTTTCAGTTCGGGACTACTACTTAATGAGCAGTTCTTC
TRBV14,-,TRBJ1-3,-,CASSLWDLQYSGNTIYF,TGTGCCAGCAGCCTTTGGGACTTACAGTACTCTGGAAACACCATATATTTT
TRBV5-4,-,TRBJ2-6,once,CASSRREANVLTF,TGTGCCAGCAGCCGCCGCGAGGCCAACGTCCTGACTTTC
TRBV4-1,-,TRBJ2-5,-,CASSPISQGGKTQYF,TGCGCCAGCAGCCCCATAAGTCAGGGTGGGAAGACCCAGTACTTC
TRBV5-1,-,TRBJ2-5,-,CASSLEGSPQETQYF,TGCGCCAGCAGCTTGGAGGGGTCGCCCCAAGAGACCCAGTACTTC
TRBV28,TRBD1,TRBJ2-1,-,CASSPSGQGFNEQFF,TGTGCCAGCAGTCCTTCGGGACAGGGCTTCAATGAGCAGTTCTTC
TRBV2,-,TRBJ1-5,-,CASSEGWAQPQHF,TGTGCCAGCAGTGAAGGGTGGGCTCAGCCCCAGCATTTT
TRBV27,TRBD2,TRBJ2-1,-,CASSIAGGPWNNEQFF,TGTGCCAGCAGTATCGCGGGGGGCCCCTGGAACAATGAGCAGTTCTTC
TRBV28,TRBD1,TRBJ1-5,-,CASTPGTGGDQPQHF,TGTGCCAGCACCCCCGGGACAGGGGGCGATCAGCCCCAGCATTTT